These 3 T cell receptor beta chains share one sample of origin, sequenced in a study of radiotherapy plus CTLA-4 blockade in lung cancer. The assay was immunoSEQ multiplex PCR, and TCRdb's table has in-frame clones only and misses some. This table has tens of thousands of clones, approximately 77% appearing once. The input for sequencing was peripheral blood, taken from a patient treated with radiotherapy plus ipilimumab. These receptors were taken from a human donor with non-small cell lung cancer that progressed on radiotherapy plus ipilimumab.

The chain carries TRBV4-1 and TRBJ1-2; D uncertain. The germline V and J ends were trimmed by 1 base and 2 bases, with 11 bases remaining between them. This CDR3 region has 15 residues. The V gene's germline CDR1 is MGHRA and CDR2 YSYEKL. The CDR3 here is CASSQGQVFNYGYTF. CDR3 bases: TGCGCCAGCAGCCAAGGGCAGGTCTTCAACTATGGCTACACCTTC.

This chain links TRBV11-2 with TRBJ2-1; TRBD2 might be the D (6 bases). V was cut by 6 bases and J by 2 bases, with 14 bases left in between. CDR3 length: 15 residues. The germline V gene encodes CDR1 SGHAT and CDR2 FQNNGV. The CDR3: CASRARGGPYNEQFF. CDR3 DNA: TGTGCCAGCAGGGCGCGGGGCGGGCCCTACAATGAGCAGTTCTTC.

The count of this clone is one. This chain connects TRBV5-1 to TRBJ2-4; D tentatively fits TRBD1 or TRBD2 (5 bases each). Gene TRBJ2-7 matches the end of the DNA better, so the J call may be wrong. In germline, CDR1 is SGHRS, CDR2 YFSETQ. The CDR3 spans 16 residues. The CDR3, as DNA: TGCGCCAGCAGCTTATCTCATCTCGGGGCCTCCTACGAGCAGTACTTC. Translation gives CASSLSHLGASYEQYF.